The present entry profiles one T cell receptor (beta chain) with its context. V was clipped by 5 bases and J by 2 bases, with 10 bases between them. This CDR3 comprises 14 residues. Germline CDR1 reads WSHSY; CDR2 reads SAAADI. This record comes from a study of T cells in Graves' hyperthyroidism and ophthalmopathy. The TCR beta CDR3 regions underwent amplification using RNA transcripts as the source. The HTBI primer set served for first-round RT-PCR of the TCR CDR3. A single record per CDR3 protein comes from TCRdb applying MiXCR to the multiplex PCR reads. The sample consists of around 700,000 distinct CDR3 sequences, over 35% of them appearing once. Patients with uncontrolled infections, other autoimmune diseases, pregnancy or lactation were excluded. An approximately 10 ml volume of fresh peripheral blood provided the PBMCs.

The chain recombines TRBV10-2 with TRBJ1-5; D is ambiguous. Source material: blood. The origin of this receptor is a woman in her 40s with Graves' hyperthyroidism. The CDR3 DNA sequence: TGCGCCAGCAGTCGGGCGAGCGGCAATCAGCCCCAGCATTTT. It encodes CASSRASGNQPQHF.